A selection of T cell receptor beta chains follows, all from one sample in a study of response to subunit inactivated influenza vaccine. TCRdb independently ran MiXCR on the RT-PCR reads; one entry per CDR3 protein. In the table there are about 540,000 distinct CDR3 sequences, approximately 22% of which are singletons. This sample also belongs to another study, concerning T cells expressing NK-cell markers.

The sequencing used CD4+ T cells sorted from PBMCs, collected about 13 days after vaccination. The receptor source for this set is a middle-aged man who received an inactivated influenza vaccine. CDR3s leave out the opening cysteine and the closing phenylalanine or tryptophan.

v_call	cdr3_aa
TRBV19	ASSLAGRSSTDTQY
TRBV6-1	ASSMDRGSYEQY
TRBV18	ASSPLQGRTGLSGNTIY
TRBV5-5	ASSFGPAYEQY
TRBV4-2	ASSQDASGGYRDTQY
TRBV11-2	ASRSIGGGASYEQY
TRBV5-1	ASSWGPIPNTEAF
TRBV20-1	SAGPSGTSTDTQY
TRBV7-8	ASSPSGGRTNEQF
TRBV10-3	AIRMRQGGEQY
TRBV29-1	SVGMGRTNYGYT
TRBV20-1	SAKGGVRGNEQF
TRBV29-1	STAEIGEQY
TRBV4-3	ASSTLGADTQY
TRBV24-1	ATSVRGWNQPQH
TRBV6-5	ASSLLIGSNQETQY
TRBV10-2	ASSLSSDRTGPYEQY
TRBV12-3/TRBV12-4	ASSDRGFGELF
TRBV10-3	AIGPGTGYEQY
TRBV5-4	ASSLRLAGRTDTQY
TRBV27	ASSLDLGTQETQY
TRBV7-8	ASLKETQY
TRBV6-5	ASNYGTRSYEQY
TRBV30	AWKRWADTQY
TRBV7-9	ASSLSVLTDTQY